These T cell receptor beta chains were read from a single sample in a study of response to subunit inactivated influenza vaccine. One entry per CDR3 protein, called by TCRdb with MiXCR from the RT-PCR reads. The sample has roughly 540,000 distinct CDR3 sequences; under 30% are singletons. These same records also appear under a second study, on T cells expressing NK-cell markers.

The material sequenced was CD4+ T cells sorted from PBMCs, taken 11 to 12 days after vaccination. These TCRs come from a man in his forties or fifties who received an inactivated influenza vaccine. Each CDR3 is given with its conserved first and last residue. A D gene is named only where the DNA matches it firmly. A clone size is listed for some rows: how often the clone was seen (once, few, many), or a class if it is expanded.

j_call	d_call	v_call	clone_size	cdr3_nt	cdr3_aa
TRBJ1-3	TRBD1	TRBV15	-	TGTGCCACCAGCCCTAGACAGGGAGGCGGAAACACCATATATTTT	CATSPRQGGGNTIYF
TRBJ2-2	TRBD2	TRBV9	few	TGTGCCAGCAGCGCCCGGGGAGGGGCCAACACCGGGGAGCTGTTTTTT	CASSARGGANTGELFF
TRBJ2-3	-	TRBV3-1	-	TGTGCCAGCAGCCAAGAGGGCCTAGCGAATACGCAGTATTTT	CASSQEGLANTQYF
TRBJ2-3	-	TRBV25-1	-	TGTGCCAGCAGTGAAGGTAGCAGGGTCTTCTCCGATACGCAGTATTTT	CASSEGSRVFSDTQYF
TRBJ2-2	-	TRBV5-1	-	TGCGCCAGCAGCCTGCTTCCGGGCAGCACCGGGGAGCTGTTTTTT	CASSLLPGSTGELFF
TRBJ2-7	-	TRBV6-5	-	TGTGCCAGCAGTTATAACGCGGACAACTACGAGCAGTACTTC	CASSYNADNYEQYF
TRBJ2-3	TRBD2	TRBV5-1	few	TGCGCCAGCAGCACGGGACTAGCGGGAGTAAGGAGCACAGATACGCAGTATTTT	CASSTGLAGVRSTDTQYF
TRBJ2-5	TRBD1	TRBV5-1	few	TGCGCCAGCAGCCTTACCGGGACAGGGGGCTTTGAGACCCAGTACTTC	CASSLTGTGGFETQYF
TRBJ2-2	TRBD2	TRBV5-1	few	TGCGCCAGCAGCCAGACTAGCCGGGAGCTGTTTTTT	CASSQTSRELFF
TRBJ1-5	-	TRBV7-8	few	TGTGCCAGCGAACCCCGAGCAAGAACTTATAGCAATCAGCCCCAGCATTTT	CASEPRARTYSNQPQHF
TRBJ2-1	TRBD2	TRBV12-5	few	TGTGCTAGTGGTTTGGTACAGGTTAGCGGGGGCGTTGAGCAGTTCTTC	CASGLVQVSGGVEQFF
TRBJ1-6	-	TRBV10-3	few	TGTGCCATCAGTTCAGGGTCCATGGGCGTCTCACCCCTCCACTTT	CAISSGSMGVSPLHF
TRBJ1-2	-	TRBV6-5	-	TGTGCCAGCAGTTACGGGCAGGGGTTCTATGGCTACACCTTC	CASSYGQGFYGYTF
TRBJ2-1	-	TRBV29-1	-	TGCAGCATTCGGACGGACTACAATGAGCAGTTCTTC	CSIRTDYNEQFF
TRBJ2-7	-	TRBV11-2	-	TGTGCCAGCAGCCTTATAGACGAGCAGTACTTC	CASSLIDEQYF
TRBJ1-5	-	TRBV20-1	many	TGCAGTGCTAGAGGACAGATGGGGAGCAATCAGCCCCAGCATTTT	CSARGQMGSNQPQHF
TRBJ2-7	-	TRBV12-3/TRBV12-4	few	TGTGCCAGCAGTTTAACAGATACAACCCTCTACGAGCAGTACTTC	CASSLTDTTLYEQYF
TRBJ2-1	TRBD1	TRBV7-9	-	TGTGCCAGCAGACCTACCGGGACAGGAAGGTCCAATGAGCAGTTCTTC	CASRPTGTGRSNEQFF
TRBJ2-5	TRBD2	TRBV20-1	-	TGCAGTGCTAGAGATGGTAGCGGGGGGCCGGAGACCCAGTACTTC	CSARDGSGGPETQYF
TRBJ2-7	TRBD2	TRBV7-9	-	TGTGCCAGCAGTCGATCCCGGGGGGGCAGAGACTACGAGCAGTACTTC	CASSRSRGGRDYEQYF
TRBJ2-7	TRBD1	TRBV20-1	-	TGCAGTGCTAGGGACAGGGGGAGGTTTGGGCAGTACTTC	CSARDRGRFGQYF
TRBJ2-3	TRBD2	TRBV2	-	TGTGCCAGCAGTCGGACTAGCGGGGGTGGTACAGATACGCAGTATTTT	CASSRTSGGGTDTQYF
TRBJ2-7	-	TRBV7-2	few	TGTGCCAGCAGCTTATGGACAACTACCTACGAGCAGTACTTC	CASSLWTTTYEQYF
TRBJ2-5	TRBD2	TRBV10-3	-	TGTGCCATCAGTGAAGGGACTAGGGGGGAGACCCAGTACTTC	CAISEGTRGETQYF
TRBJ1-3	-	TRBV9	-	TGTGCCAGCAGCGTAAGCCCGGGGGGCTCAGGAAACACCATATATTTT	CASSVSPGGSGNTIYF
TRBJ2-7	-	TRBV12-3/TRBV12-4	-	TGTGCCAGCAGTTTACCTGGCAGATCCGAGCAGTACTTC	CASSLPGRSEQYF
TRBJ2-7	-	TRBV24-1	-	TGTGCCACCAGTGATCAGGGTCACGAGCAGTACTTC	CATSDQGHEQYF
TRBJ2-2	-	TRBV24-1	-	TGTGCCACCAGTGATTCGGAGGGTTGGATTCGAACCGGGGAGCTGTTTTTT	CATSDSEGWIRTGELFF
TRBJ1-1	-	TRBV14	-	TGTGCCAGCAGCCAAGCCCAGAGTAGGACTGAAGCTTTCTTT	CASSQAQSRTEAFF
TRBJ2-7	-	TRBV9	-	TGTGCCAGCAGCCCCAGGGGAAATTACGAGCAGTACTTC	CASSPRGNYEQYF
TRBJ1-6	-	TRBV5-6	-	TGTGCCAGCAGCTCCAGTCGTTCTAATTCACCCCTCCACTTT	CASSSSRSNSPLHF
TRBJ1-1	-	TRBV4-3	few	TGCGCCAGCAGCCAAGGACGGCAGACCCACGGGAACACTGAAGCTTTCTTT	CASSQGRQTHGNTEAFF
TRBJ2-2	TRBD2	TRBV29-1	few	TGCAGCGCTAGCGGGGGAGAGGGGTGGACCGGGGAGCTGTTTTTT	CSASGGEGWTGELFF
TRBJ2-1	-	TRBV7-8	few	TGTGCCAGCAGCTCCCAGTGGGCTGAGCAGTTCTTC	CASSSQWAEQFF
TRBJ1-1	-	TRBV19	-	TGTGCCAGTAGTATTGGTCGGCACGTGAACACTGAAGCTTTCTTT	CASSIGRHVNTEAFF
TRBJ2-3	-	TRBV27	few	TGTGCCAGCAGTTTAACGGGGGCTTCAGATACGCAGTATTTT	CASSLTGASDTQYF
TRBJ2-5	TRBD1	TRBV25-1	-	TGTGCCAGCAGCCAAGGTACAGGGGGACGAAAAGAGACCCAGTACTTC	CASSQGTGGRKETQYF
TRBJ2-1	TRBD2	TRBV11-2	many	TGTGCCAGCAGCTTAGACCCCGTTCTCGGGAAGCGGGAGGGCGATGAGCAGTTCTTC	CASSLDPVLGKREGDEQFF
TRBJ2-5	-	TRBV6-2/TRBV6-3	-	TGTGCCAGTAGGTGGAACCAAGAGACCCAGTACTTC	CASRWNQETQYF
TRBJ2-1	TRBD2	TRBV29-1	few	TGCAGCGCCGACCTCGGGGGGGCCGGCTACAATGAGCAGTTCTTC	CSADLGGAGYNEQFF
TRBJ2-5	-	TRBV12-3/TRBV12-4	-	TGTGCCAGCAGTTTAGGCACGCCCCAGTACTTC	CASSLGTPQYF
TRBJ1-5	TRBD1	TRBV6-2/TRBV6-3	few	TGTGCCAGCAGTTTCCCCTCCGGGACAGGGAGAGTTGGCAATCAGCCCCAGCATTTT	CASSFPSGTGRVGNQPQHF
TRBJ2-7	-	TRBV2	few	TGTGCCAGCAGTGAAGAAGGGGCGCCGTATGAGCAGTACTTC	CASSEEGAPYEQYF
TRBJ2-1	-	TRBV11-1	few	TGTGCCAGCAGCTTAAAGTACAGCTCCTACAATGAGCAGTTCTTC	CASSLKYSSYNEQFF
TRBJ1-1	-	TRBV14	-	TGTGCCAGCAGCCAATTCGGCGTCAACACTGAAGCTTTCTTT	CASSQFGVNTEAFF
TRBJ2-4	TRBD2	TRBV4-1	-	TGCGCCAGCAGCCAAGTGGGACTAGCGGGGGGTACCAAAAACATTCAGTACTTC	CASSQVGLAGGTKNIQYF
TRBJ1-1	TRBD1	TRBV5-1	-	TGCGCCAGCAGCTCACAGGGGGCGCCCACTGAAGCTTTCTTT	CASSSQGAPTEAFF
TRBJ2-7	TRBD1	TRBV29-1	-	TGCAGCGTTGAAGAGAGGACAGGGGGGGGCGAGCAGTACTTC	CSVEERTGGGEQYF